Described below is a single TCR beta chain sequence and its context. As yet, its antigen is unknown. The source of the sample is a study of human T cells and chemical hapten exposure. Study background: Scalp application of diphenylcyclopropenone was performed weekly in patients across the entire roughly 25-week study. Slight differences in pooled library volume were the main source of varying TCR yields across samples. Study conclusions and caveats: Following DPC sensitization, TCRs present above 1 in 1000 frequency showed no change.

TCRdb re-called the RACE reads through MiXCR, storing one row per CDR3 protein. The repertoire holds roughly 100,000 distinct CDR3 sequences, with 8% to 13% as singletons. Germline V gene lookup returns CDR1 LNHDA and CDR2 SQIVND (reference sequence). V was trimmed by 2 bases and J by 3 bases, leaving 10 bases between them. The CDR3 contains 14 residues. Time point specified: patch test 1, 2 weeks after DPC sensitization. Treatment defined: therapeutic diphenylcyclopropenone sensitization with weekly scalp DPC. The specimen was whole blood, collected in connection with sensitization to the hapten diphenylcyclopropenone (DPC). The chain links TRBV19 to TRBJ1-1; D possibly corresponds to TRBD1 (5 bases). The receptor comes from a middle-aged woman with alopecia areata. Some clones in this sample may be carry-over from other donors' samples. The CDR3 nucleotides read TGTGCCAGTAGTATACGACAGCCGGACACTGAAGCTTTCTTT. It codes for CASSIRQPDTEAFF.